This T cell receptor (beta chain) stems from a study of T-cell memory formation after mild COVID-19. Looking at the study overall: Largely, TCR clusters stayed within a single donor.

This clonotype has only a few counts. As yet, its antigen is unknown. Germline V gene lookup returns CDR1 LNHNV and CDR2 YYDKDF (reference sequence). Deletions cut 4 bases from V and 5 bases from J, with 18 bases between. This CDR3 comprises 15 residues. Study conclusions and caveats: Second-wave clones reaching peak frequency on day 37 lacked confirmed SARS-CoV-2 specificity. A balance of CD4 and CD8 characterized clones contracting day 15 to 85, whereas later expanders leaned CD4+.

MiXCR was run by TCRdb on the 5' RACE reads, yielding one entry per CDR3 protein. The repertoire includes roughly 200,000 distinct CDR3 sequences, 16% of them detected once, and about 2% sits in the top ten. The receptor was isolated from an adult woman who had mild COVID-19 (a few samples of this study predate the infection). Cell type and time point are not known. The chain carries TRBV15 and TRBJ2-7; D unresolved. The sequenced sample was PBMCs or a T cell subset sorted from them (not recorded which). The CDR3 loop is CATSKEVASVHEQYF. CDR3 nucleotides: TGTGCCACCAGCAAAGAGGTGGCGTCGGTACACGAGCAGTACTTC.